This TCR beta chain emerged from a study of neurological immune-mediated disorders. Whenever a sequencing run was performed, it yielded over 170 million TCR-beta sequences from 15-18 subjects. TCRdb used MiXCR to reprocess the 5' RACE reads, holding one entry per CDR3 protein. This repertoire shows tens of thousands of distinct CDR3 sequences, more than 9% found once; its top ten account for around 4%. Libraries from sorted cells used 1 million T cells (CD4+ or CD8+). CDR1 is LGHDT, CDR2 YNNKEL, per germline (reference sequence). The CDR3 sequence is 15 residues long. The V end was cut by 7 bases, the J end by 4 bases, with 19 bases between. This clonotype showed up many times.

The receptor was isolated from a woman aged 25-40 years with HTLV-1-associated myelopathy (HAM/TSP). The material sequenced was CD4+ T cells from blood. The rearrangement links TRBV3-1 to TRBJ1-2; D is ambiguous. CDR3 amino acids: CASTSASGFSYGYTF. Written as DNA, the CDR3 is TGTGCCAGCACCTCGGCCTCAGGATTTAGCTATGGCTACACCTTC. Based on the CDR3 plus reference TRBV3-1 and TRBJ1-2, the full variable domain is DTAVSQTPKYLVTQMGNDKSIKCEQNLGHDTMYWYKQDSKKFLKIMFSYNNKELIINETVPNRFSPKSPDKAHLNLHINSLELGDSAVYFCASTSASGFSYGYTFGSGTRLTVV.